This passage covers 20 T cell receptor beta chains from one sample sequenced in a study of technical replicates of blood from several donors. Only in-frame clones appear in the TCRdb table, and some are missing; sequencing was by immunoSEQ multiplex PCR. The sample includes around 100,000 clones, roughly 95% of them seen just once. Sequenced input: T cells isolated from PBMCs. These TCRs come from a human donor in good health.

V usage is TRBV6-1 and J usage is TRBJ2-1, with a weak D call TRBD1 (5 bases). From germline, CDR1 is MNHNS and CDR2 SASEGT. The V end was cut by 0 bases, the J end by 0 bases, with 9 bases between. The CDR3 is made up of 16 amino acids. The CDR3 DNA sequence: TGTGCCAGCAGTGAAGCCACAGGCCTCTCCTACAATGAGCAGTTCTTC. Residues: CASSEATGLSYNEQFF.

Only one count was recorded for this clone. The chain employs TRBV2 and TRBJ1-2; TRBD1 matches 11 bases. J was trimmed by 7 bases and V by 7 bases; bases with no gene match: 5. Germline lookup yields CDR1 SNHLY and CDR2 FYNNEI. The CDR3 consists of 13 residues. In DNA form, the CDR3 reads TGTGCCAGCACCCCCGGACAGGGGGCTGGCTACACCTTC. Amino acid sequence: CASTPGQGAGYTF.

The chain is built from TRBV10-3 and TRBJ1-1; D not certain. Germline CDR1 and CDR2: ENHRY and SYGVKD. Between the trimmed V and J ends, which lost 7 bases and 1 base, there was a span of 10 bases. The CDR3 runs to 13 residues. As DNA, the CDR3 is TGTGCCATCACCCTAACGGGGAACACTGAAGCTTTCTTT. It translates to CAITLTGNTEAFF.

The chain joins TRBV7-8 to TRBJ1-1; D call uncertain. The CDR3 runs 14 residues. Germline CDR1 reads SGHVS; CDR2 reads FQNEAQ. V was pared by 2 bases and J by 4 bases, with 11 bases between. CDR3 amino acids: CASSLSQSRTEAFF. The CDR3, as DNA: TGTGCCAGCAGCTTATCACAGAGCCGCACTGAAGCTTTCTTT.

The chain recombines TRBV10-3 with TRBJ2-5; D might be TRBD2 (6 bases). The CDR3 extends over 15 amino acids. Trimming removed 10 bases at V and 5 bases at J, with 23 bases between. Per the germline V gene, CDR1 is ENHRY and CDR2 is SYGVKD. The CDR3 nucleotides read TGTGCCACCTCTGTCGCTGGGGAGGTCGGCGAGACCCAGTACTTC. This codes for CATSVAGEVGETQYF.

V is TRBV6-5 and J is TRBJ1-2, with TRBD1 matching 7 bases. Germline V gene data show CDR1 as MNHEY and CDR2 as SVGAGI. The ends lost 6 bases at V and 10 bases at J; junction bases unmatched: 14. This CDR3 contains 14 residues. The CDR3, as DNA: TGTGCCAGCAGCCGACAGGGAGAAACTAGACACTACACCTTC. Translating it yields CASSRQGETRHYTF.

The V and J genes are TRBV7-2 and TRBJ2-7; 9 bases agree with TRBD2. This CDR3 has 14 residues. J lost 6 bases, V lost 4 bases, and 7 bases had no gene match. Germline lookup yields CDR1 SGHTA and CDR2 FQGNSA. The chain's CDR3 is CASSSYAGGGEQYF. The CDR3 bases are TGTGCCAGCAGCTCCTACGCGGGAGGGGGCGAGCAGTACTTC.

The J gene is TRBJ1-2, the V gene TRBV28; 9 nucleotides align to TRBD1. V lost 4 bases and J lost 2; bases outside the gene matches: 5. This CDR3 region has 15 residues. The germline V gene encodes CDR1 MDHEN and CDR2 SYDVKM. CDR3 nucleotide sequence: TGTGCCAGCAGTTCCGGGACAGGGATAAACTATGGCTACACCTTC. It specifies CASSSGTGINYGYTF.

This chain links TRBV28 with TRBJ1-5; TRBD1 matches at 7 bases. The CDR3 length is 17 residues. Germline CDR1 reads MDHEN; CDR2 reads SYDVKM. Trimming removed 9 bases from V and 0 bases from J; junction bases left unmatched: 14. The CDR3 DNA reads as TGTGCCAGTGATGACCCGGGACAGTCATATAGCAATCAGCCCCAGCATTTT. Its protein is CASDDPGQSYSNQPQHF.

The chain couples TRBV27 to TRBJ1-1, with a weak D call TRBD1 (6 bases). Deletions cut 4 bases from V and 6 bases from J, with 18 bases between. Germline V gives CDR1 MNHEY, CDR2 SMNVEV (reference sequence). The CDR3 spans 15 residues. The CDR3 is CASSSHLGTLPEAFF. CDR3 nucleotides: TGTGCCAGCAGTTCTCACTTAGGGACATTACCTGAAGCTTTCTTT.

V and J are TRBV6-1 and TRBJ2-2, with 9 bases aligning to TRBD1. This CDR3 comprises 18 residues. Germline-derived CDR1 and CDR2 are MNHNS and SASEGT. Trimming removed 2 bases from V and 0 bases from J; junction bases left unmatched: 7. This chain's CDR3 is CASSEFTGGLANTGELFF. DNA for the CDR3: TGTGCCAGCAGTGAATTTACAGGGGGCTTAGCGAACACCGGGGAGCTGTTTTTT.

CDR3 DNA sequence: TGTGCCAGTAGTCAAACAGGGGCTTACGAGCAGTACTTC. Amino acids: CASSQTGAYEQYF. The V gene is TRBV19, the J gene TRBJ2-7, with 7 bases lining up with TRBD1. The germline V gene has CDR1 LNHDA and CDR2 SQIVND (reference sequence). The CDR3 is 13 amino acids. V was clipped by 5 bases and J by 4 bases; unmatched bases: 5.

V is TRBV11-3 and J is TRBJ2-7; no firm D call. CDR3 size: 13 residues. Trimming removed 1 base from V and 6 bases from J, with 10 bases in between. Per germline, CDR1 SGHNT and CDR2 YENEEA. In DNA form, the CDR3 reads TGTGCCAGCAGCTTAGCCTACTTAACCGAGCAGTACTTC. Translating it yields CASSLAYLTEQYF.

The V call is TRBV7-9, the J call TRBJ1-3, with a weak D call TRBD1 (5 bases). This CDR3 region has 17 residues. Trimming removed 4 bases at V and 0 bases at J, with 16 bases between. Looked up from germline, CDR1 is SEHNR and CDR2 is FQNEAQ (reference sequence). The DNA for the CDR3 is TGTGCCAGCAGCTACATACGGGACTGGAGCTCTGGAAACACCATATATTTT. Residues: CASSYIRDWSSGNTIYF.

This chain uses TRBV7-9 with TRBJ2-5; TRBD1 aligns across 7 bases. V was clipped by 5 bases and J by 1 base; unmatched bases: 10. Germline V gives CDR1 SEHNR, CDR2 FQNEAQ (reference sequence). CDR3 size: 16 residues. CDR3 sequence: CASSLRTGGLQETQYF. CDR3 in DNA: TGTGCCAGCAGCCTACGGACAGGCGGCCTCCAAGAGACCCAGTACTTC.

A note on this clone: This same CDR3 is encoded by further DNA sequences in the sample. The chain has TRBV9 and TRBJ1-5; a weak D match, TRBD1 (5 bases). Germline V gives CDR1 SGDLS, CDR2 YYNGEE. V lost 3 bases and J 1 base, leaving 11 bases between the germline ends. The CDR3 runs 15 residues. CDR3 DNA sequence: TGTGCCAGCAGCGCCGGGGGAGGGAGCAATCAGCCCCAGCATTTT. Protein: CASSAGGGSNQPQHF.

The table lists this clone with a count of one. This sequence joins TRBV5-1 and TRBJ1-2; D gene uncertain. Trimming cost V 5 bases and J 4 bases, with 12 bases left between them. The germline gives CDR1 SGHRS, CDR2 YFSETQ. The CDR3 sequence is 13 residues long. In DNA, the CDR3 is TGCGCCAGCAGGATGCGTGGTCCCTATGGCTACACCTTC. This sequence encodes CASRMRGPYGYTF.

This rearrangement joins TRBV4-3 to TRBJ1-2, with 7 bases identical to TRBD1. The germline V gene has CDR1 LGHNA and CDR2 YSLEER. The CDR3 sequence is 16 residues long. The J segment lost 6 bases and the V segment lost 4 bases, leaving 14 bases of the junction unmatched. The CDR3: CASSPQRDSLFDGYTF. The CDR3 coding sequence is TGCGCCAGCAGCCCTCAAAGGGACAGCCTCTTTGATGGCTACACCTTC.

V is TRBV27 and J is TRBJ2-7, with 11 nucleotides matching TRBD2. The CDR3 covers 15 residues. V was pared by 4 bases and J by 3 bases, with 5 bases of the junction left unmatched. Germline-derived CDR1 and CDR2 are MNHEY and SMNVEV (reference sequence). The CDR3 is CASSSLAGGVYEQYF. In DNA, the CDR3 is TGTGCCAGCAGTTCCCTAGCGGGAGGCGTCTACGAGCAGTACTTC.

This clone was detected only once. The J gene is TRBJ2-7, the V gene TRBV9; D ambiguous. Looked up from germline, CDR1 is SGDLS and CDR2 is YYNGEE. The CDR3 extends over 16 amino acids. Trimming left V 0 bases short and J 3 bases short, with 16 bases between. The chain's CDR3 is CASSVGGLGYGYEQYF. The CDR3 DNA is TGTGCCAGCAGCGTAGGCGGCTTAGGTTATGGCTACGAGCAGTACTTC.